This T cell receptor (beta chain) originates from a study of identical twins. Overall study results and limits: Twins showed weaker excess sharing in their beta out-of-frame sequences. Insertions were reduced in abundant cord blood beta clonotypes but not in memory repertoires.

MiXCR, run by TCRdb on the 5' RACE reads, gives a single entry per CDR3 protein. Here the sample spans roughly 1.6 million distinct CDR3 sequences, about 32% being singletons. As for this clonotype: Its antigen is currently unknown.

This clonotype was sampled from a newborn girl in good health. The sample consisted of cord blood.

The CDR3 spells CASNKGSSYNEQYF. CDR3 nucleotide sequence: TGTGCCAGCAACAAGGGGAGCTCCTACAATGAGCAGTACTTC. The chain is built from TRBV11-2 and TRBJ2-1; possibly TRBD1 or TRBD2 for D (5 bases each). The end of the DNA fits TRBJ2-7 better, so the J call may be wrong. The CDR3 has 14 residues. Germline loops: CDR1 SGHAT, CDR2 FQNNGV.